This T cell receptor beta chain was sequenced during a study of T-cell reconstitution after alpha-beta-depleted transplantation in children. The CDR3 extends over 15 amino acids. CDR1 and CDR2 (germline): MNHEY, SMNVEV (reference sequence). V trimming: 7 bases; J trimming: 4 bases; junction bases outside the gene matches: 12. Study findings and constraints: T-cell counts and diversity were attributed mostly to newly produced T cells one year after transplant. Expanded graft clones numbering several hundred reportedly gave rise to alpha-beta T cells about two months after transplant. Some patients owed their high day-60 TCRbeta diversity to surviving recipient T cells and thymic progenitors.

A word on this clonotype: The target antigen is unknown.

Molecular barcoding with unique molecular identifiers was used for the TCRbeta library. TCRdb ran MiXCR on the PCR reads and lists one entry per CDR3 protein. The sample carries 440,000 or so distinct CDR3 sequences, around two fifths recorded once. Sequencing was performed on PBMCs, taken before TCRalphabeta/CD19-depleted stem cell transplant. This receptor was identified in a girl between 2 and 10 years old with aplastic anemia, due to receive a stem cell transplant. The chain is built from TRBV27 and TRBJ2-5; 7 positions match TRBD2. The CDR3 DNA is TGTGCCAGCAAGAAGCCAGCGGGAAGTGGAGAGACCCAGTACTTC. This gives the protein CASKKPAGSGETQYF.